Given below is one TCR beta chain in context. This clone was recorded only once. What this receptor recognizes is not known. No base-level quality is on record; no much larger clone is a single base apart. This record comes from a study of blood T cell repertoires in COVID-19 (dated by TCRdb to 2018 to 2021). Some background on the complete study: Samples covering the acute and convalescent phases of COVID-19 were provided by collaborators in the United States, Italy and Spain. The material from the prospective study consisted of cDNA or gDNA derived from T cells, B-cell-depleted T cells, or PBMCs. The dataset comprised deeply sampled blood TCRbeta repertoires from subjects exposed to, actively infected with, or recovered from COVID-19. A freely available public database, intended as a resource for researchers studying the immune response to SARS-CoV-2, is where the repertoires were released. The samples were drawn from two sources: the first 160 participants of the ongoing ImmuneRACE study, and approximately 1,300 subjects contributed by 6 global collaborators. The sample metadata nearly always contained a de-identified subject ID, COVID-19 status, age in years and sex. Where HLA class I and class II types were available, the types were taken from metadata supplied by the sample provider, not from assay-based typing. Here is what the overall study found, with its caveats: How much clinical and demographic metadata was included differed by source and by participant, and the metadata was provided uncurated.

The collaborating institutions used their own protocols to collect whole blood in K2EDTA tubes. For TCRbeta analysis, collaborators shipped samples in one of three forms: frozen whole blood, isolated PBMCs, or DNA extracted from either of those sample types. The immunoSEQ Assay, a bias-controlled multiplex PCR, was used to amplify TCRbeta CDR3 regions from genomic DNA. The published analysis was carried out like this. Nucleated cell counts per sample were estimated from amplification of reference gene primers within the assay. To quantify the absolute abundance of each unique TCRbeta CDR3 rearrangement, sequence reads were collapsed and filtered. For each sample, productive Simpson clonality was calculated as the square root of Simpson's diversity index over productive rearrangements. Entries here come from immuneACCESS through TCRdb and include only in-frame sequences with V and J called. Some clones fail to appear in such tables; in the studies checked, an unresolved V gene covers under half of the shortfall, and the cause of the remainder is unknown. That table is the source of V, J and clone size, and D and trimming were worked out from the DNA. This sample has more than 65,000 clones in its table, and 75% to 85% of those were observed once. The ten biggest clones cover 20% to 25% of the sample.

Material for sequencing was peripheral blood. This receptor was identified in a woman aged 45-65 years with acute or convalescent COVID-19.

The CDR3 reads CSVEWQKVPWEKLFF. The nucleotide sequence is TGCAGCGTTGAATGGCAGAAAGTACCATGGGAAAAACTGTTTTTT. The rearrangement joined TRBV29-1 to TRBJ1-4; there is no confident call for the D gene. V loses 2 bases, J loses 8 bases, and the germline ends lie 18 bases apart. CDR1 and CDR2, per the germline V gene, are SQVTM and ANQGSEA. The CDR3 covers 15 residues, taking in both the cysteine and the phenylalanine. Only CDR3 DNA remains: 45 bases, in frame from the first base.